These T cell receptor beta chains were read from a single sample in a study of blood T cell repertoires in COVID-19. TCRdb's copy holds only in-frame clones and misses some; the assay was immunoSEQ multiplex PCR. The table shows 100,000 to 150,000 clones, with roughly 90% occurring only once. Sequences were obtained from peripheral blood. All receptors come from a woman aged 60-75 years with COVID-19, enrolled during active disease. Each CDR3 is given with its conserved first and last residue. D genes are given only for firm matches. Rows may omit the clone size; those that give it use once, few, many or a size class.

cdr3_aa cdr3_nt v_call clone_size d_call j_call
CASSLGRGYGYTF TGTGCCAGCAGCTTGGGGAGGGGATATGGCTACACCTTC TRBV5-6 NA NA TRBJ1-2
CASGGQETQYF TGTGCCAGCGGGGGGCAAGAGACCCAGTACTTC TRBV5-4 NA NA TRBJ2-5
CARSLQREVAQYF TGTGCCAGAAGCTTGCAGCGGGAGGTGGCCCAGTACTTC TRBV5-3 NA TRBD2 TRBJ2-5
CATSSSGQGPYEQYF TGTGCCACCAGCTCTAGTGGACAGGGACCCTACGAGCAGTACTTC TRBV15 NA TRBD1 TRBJ2-7
CASRMEGELFF TGTGCCAGCAGAATGGAGGGGGAGCTGTTTTTT TRBV12-3/TRBV12-4 NA NA TRBJ2-2
CASSIENLSRQSGYTF TGTGCCAGTAGTATAGAAAACCTCTCTCGACAGTCTGGCTACACCTTC TRBV19 NA NA TRBJ1-2
CASSPRRGSGGFGSPLHF TGTGCCAGTAGTCCCCGACGGGGTTCAGGTGGATTTGGTTCACCCCTCCACTTT TRBV19 NA NA TRBJ1-6
CASRITGGSGNTIYF TGTGCCAGCAGGATAACGGGAGGTTCTGGAAACACCATATATTTT TRBV27 NA NA TRBJ1-3
CASSPTLDSTTRQETQYF TGTGCCAGCAGTCCAACGTTGGACAGCACAACAAGGCAGGAGACCCAGTACTTC TRBV7-9 NA NA TRBJ2-5
CASSYSVALRVLNTEAFF TGTGCCAGCAGCTACTCCGTGGCTTTACGGGTATTGAACACTGAAGCTTTCTTT TRBV11-2 NA NA TRBJ1-1
CASSVGTVTNYGYTF TGTGCCAGCAGCGTGGGTACAGTAACTAACTATGGCTACACCTTC TRBV9 once NA TRBJ1-2
CASSLIQGTEAFF TGTGCCAGCAGCTTGATCCAGGGCACTGAAGCTTTCTTT TRBV11-3 NA NA TRBJ1-1
CASSRDAPQVTTNEKLFF TGTGCCAGCAGCCGAGACGCACCACAGGTGACAACTAATGAAAAACTGTTTTTT TRBV5-4 NA NA TRBJ1-4
CASSLGRGEAFF TGTGCCAGCAGCTTGGGGCGGGGAGAAGCTTTCTTT TRBV5-6 NA NA TRBJ1-1
CASSTIRGTYNEQFF TGTGCCAGCAGCACGATTAGGGGTACCTACAATGAGCAGTTCTTC TRBV11-2 NA NA TRBJ2-1
CASTQDNTEAFF TGTGCCAGCACCCAGGATAACACTGAAGCCTTCTTT TRBV2 NA NA TRBJ1-1
CASSPTGTYNEQFF TGTGCCAGCAGCCCGACAGGGACCTACAATGAGCAGTTCTTC TRBV5-8 NA TRBD1 TRBJ2-1
CASIGGENEQFF TGTGCCAGCATCGGGGGGGAGAATGAGCAGTTCTTC TRBV6-5 NA TRBD2 TRBJ2-1
CASSPFRAEEQYF TGTGCCAGCAGCCCCTTCAGGGCGGAAGAGCAGTACTTC TRBV14 NA NA TRBJ2-7
CASRTGTEAFF TGTGCCAGCAGGACAGGGACTGAAGCTTTCTTT TRBV6-5 NA TRBD1 TRBJ1-1
CASSQRSGNTIYF TGCGCCAGCAGCCAGAGGTCTGGAAACACCATATATTTT TRBV4-1 NA NA TRBJ1-3
CAISEGGLTDTQYF TGTGCCATCAGTGAAGGGGGCCTCACAGATACGCAGTATTTT TRBV10-3 NA TRBD1 TRBJ2-3
CASSFGQGNGDEQFF TGTGCCAGCAGCTTCGGACAGGGTAATGGTGATGAGCAGTTCTTC TRBV7-2 NA TRBD1 TRBJ2-1
CASSLDWTGENEQFF TGCGCCAGCAGCCTAGATTGGACAGGGGAAAATGAGCAGTTCTTC TRBV4-1 NA TRBD1 TRBJ2-1
CASSNRHRANYGYTF TGTGCCAGCAGCAACCGACACCGAGCTAACTATGGCTACACCTTC TRBV5-8 NA NA TRBJ1-2
CAISGDRGLSTEAFF TGTGCCATCAGTGGGGACAGGGGGTTGTCCACTGAAGCTTTCTTT TRBV10-3 NA TRBD1 TRBJ1-1
CSVRGGRQETQYF TGCAGCGTCCGGGGGGGCCGCCAAGAGACCCAGTACTTC TRBV29-1 NA TRBD2 TRBJ2-5
CASSAQGAKNIQYF TGTGCCAGCAGCGCCCAGGGGGCCAAAAACATTCAGTACTTC TRBV9 NA NA TRBJ2-4
CASSLLAGGYEQYF TGTGCCAGCAGCCTCTTAGCGGGGGGCTACGAGCAGTACTTC TRBV3-1/TRBV3-2 NA TRBD2 TRBJ2-7
CAWRGSGDTQYF TGTGCCTGGAGAGGCTCCGGGGATACGCAGTATTTT TRBV30 NA NA TRBJ2-3
CASSRSGTMGETQYF TGTGCCAGCAGCCGATCCGGGACTATGGGAGAGACCCAGTACTTC TRBV11-2 once TRBD2 TRBJ2-5
CASSFDWEGGGVTEAFF TGTGCCAGCAGCTTTGATTGGGAAGGAGGGGGCGTCACTGAAGCTTTCTTT TRBV5-8 NA TRBD1 TRBJ1-1
CASSLLAGGPGDTQYF TGTGCCAGCAGCTTACTAGCGGGGGGGCCTGGAGATACGCAGTATTTT TRBV7-2 NA TRBD2 TRBJ2-3
CASSSNSYNSPLHF TGTGCCAGCAGTTCCAACAGTTATAATTCACCCCTCCACTTT TRBV6-2/TRBV6-3 NA NA TRBJ1-6
CASSQNTGTTYEQYF TGTGCCAGCAGCCAGAACACCGGGACTACCTACGAGCAGTACTTC TRBV4-2 NA TRBD2 TRBJ2-7
CASSLSQGRLGTEAFF TGTGCCAGCAGCTTGTCACAGGGGCGGTTAGGCACTGAAGCTTTCTTT TRBV5-6 NA TRBD1 TRBJ1-1
CASRTLGGAEAFF TGTGCCAGCAGGACCTTGGGGGGGGCTGAAGCTTTCTTT TRBV2 NA NA TRBJ1-1
CASSQGSSGEQFF TGCGCCAGCAGCCAAGGTAGTAGCGGGGAGCAGTTCTTC TRBV4-3 NA TRBD2 TRBJ2-1
CASGELRAGELFF NA TRBV6-5 once NA TRBJ2-2
CASSQVQENTEAFF TGTGCCAGCAGCCAAGTACAGGAGAACACTGAAGCTTTCTTT TRBV3-1/TRBV3-2 once NA TRBJ1-1
CASSLVVGGTEQYF TGTGCCAGCAGCTTAGTCGTTGGGGGGACCGAGCAGTACTTC TRBV7-9 once NA TRBJ2-7
CAISPQGPNSPLHF TGTGCCATCAGTCCCCAGGGGCCAAATTCACCCCTCCACTTT TRBV10-3 NA NA TRBJ1-6
CASSRDGGARTGELFF TGTGCCAGCAGCCGGGACGGGGGGGCCAGGACCGGGGAGCTGTTTTTT TRBV7-2 NA TRBD2 TRBJ2-2
CASTPSTGVGYTF TGTGCCAGCACTCCCTCGACAGGGGTAGGCTACACCTTC TRBV25-1 NA TRBD1 TRBJ1-2
CASSLVTGFRHYGYTF TGTGCCAGCAGCTTAGTAACAGGTTTCAGGCACTATGGCTACACCTTC TRBV7-9 NA NA TRBJ1-2
CASSWRQDLKTIEQYF TGCGCCAGCAGCTGGCGACAGGACCTGAAGACGATCGAGCAGTACTTC TRBV5-1 NA NA TRBJ2-7
CASSLGSRYAFF TGTGCCAGCAGCTTAGGTTCCAGGTACGCTTTCTTT TRBV11-2 NA NA TRBJ1-1
CASSVQGTGYTF TGTGCCAGTAGTGTACAGGGTACTGGCTACACCTTC TRBV19 few NA TRBJ1-2
CASSRPWGQGSNEQYF TGCGCCAGCAGCCGACCATGGGGACAGGGTTCAAATGAGCAGTACTTC TRBV4-1 NA TRBD1 TRBJ2-7
CASSVSLLDSYGYTF TGTGCCAGCAGCGTAAGCCTCCTTGACAGCTATGGCTACACCTTC TRBV9 once NA TRBJ1-2